These 11 T cell receptor beta chains were all obtained from the same sample, sequenced in a study. Each CDR3 protein is one row after TCRdb ran MiXCR on the reads. The sample table sets out approximately 29 distinct CDR3 sequences. The sequenced material came from CD8+ T cells (not recorded whether cultured). These receptors came from a male donor.

This clonotype was picked up a small number of times. The chain has TRBV29-1 and TRBJ1-2, with a possible D match to TRBD1 (5 bases). The CDR3 runs to 13 residues. Per germline, CDR1 SQVTM and CDR2 ANQGSEA. The V end lost 5 bases, the J end lost 4 bases, and 14 bases lay between the germline ends. The CDR3 loop is CSVRQSSIYGYTF. The CDR3 bases are TGCAGCGTTCGACAGAGCTCTATCTATGGCTACACCTTC. Full variable domain (outside the CDR3, taken from reference TRBV29-1 and TRBJ1-2): SAVISQKPSRDICQRGTSLTIQCQVDSQVTMMFWYRQQPGQSLTLIATANQGSEATYESGFVIDKFPISRPNLTFSTLTVSNMSPEDSSIYLCSVRQSSIYGYTFGSGTRLTVV.

This clonotype was seen a few times. A read error may explain this, as a much larger clone is one base away. The V gene is TRBV4-2, the J gene TRBJ1-5; D gene unclear. CDR1 is LGHNA, CDR2 YNFKEQ, per germline. This CDR3 spans 16 amino acids. V was cut by 0 bases and J by 4 bases, with 13 bases left in between. The CDR3 protein is CASSQEAGLGNQPQHF. In nucleotides, the CDR3 is TGTGCCAGCAGCCAAGAGGCAGGCTTAGGAAATCAGCCCCAGCATTTT.

This clonotype is judged large (0.1 to 1%). V usage is TRBV20-1 and J usage is TRBJ1-1; maybe TRBD1 (5 bases). V was pared by 6 bases and J by 3 bases, with 20 bases between. This CDR3 has 15 residues. Germline lookup yields CDR1 DFQATT and CDR2 SNEGSKA (reference sequence). The CDR3 loop reads CSAPILGGVYTEAFF. The DNA for the CDR3 is TGCAGTGCCCCCATCCTCGGGGGTGTATACACTGAAGCTTTCTTT.

In its sample, this clonotype is large (0.1 to 1%). This chain connects TRBV19 to TRBJ1-1; D is unclear. The CDR3 length is 15 residues. The V gene lost 3 bases and the J gene lost 4 bases, with 15 bases spanning the gap. Germline lookup yields CDR1 LNHDA and CDR2 SQIVND (reference sequence). CDR3 bases: TGTGCCAGTAGTATTCTTTCCGGGCCTCGCACTGAAGCTTTCTTT. Translated, it gives CASSILSGPRTEAFF.

By sample fraction, this clonotype is hyperexpanded. This rearrangement joins TRBV29-1 to TRBJ1-5, with D perhaps matching TRBD1 (5 bases). This CDR3 is built from 14 residues. Germline V gene data show CDR1 as SQVTM and CDR2 as ANQGSEA. Trimming cost V 6 bases and J 2 bases, with 14 bases left between them. The CDR3 reads CSVTHGGGNQPQHF. The CDR3 DNA reads as TGCAGCGTGACCCATGGGGGGGGCAATCAGCCCCAGCATTTT.

For this clonotype: An end of the junction does not agree with germline; a read error may underlie this. The genes are TRBV11-2 and TRBJ2-5; D perhaps matches TRBD1 (6 bases). CDR1 is SGHAT and CDR2 is FQNNGV in the germline V gene. CDR3 length: 15 residues. CDR3 loop: CASSLVPTGQEAQYF. In DNA form, the CDR3 reads TGTGCCAGCAGCTTGGTTCCCACAGGGCAAGAGGCCCAGTACTTC.

The V gene is TRBV14, the J gene TRBJ2-3; maybe TRBD2 (6 bases). V was trimmed by 1 base and J by 4 bases, leaving 9 bases between them. The CDR3 extends over 14 amino acids. The germline V gene encodes CDR1 SGHDN and CDR2 FVKESK. The CDR3 region has the DNA TGTGCCAGCAGCCAAGTGGGGGGACCAGATACGCAGTATTTT. Protein sequence: CASSQVGGPDTQYF.

Concerning this clonotype itself: The junction and the germline gene differ at one end; a read error may be behind it. The chain couples TRBV7-7 to TRBJ2-7; 7 bases are shared with TRBD2. The CDR3 runs to 16 residues. Per germline, CDR1 SSHAT and CDR2 FNYEAQ (reference sequence). The CDR3 is CASGLVDSGLMDEQYF. CDR3 sequence (DNA): TGCGCTAGCGGCTTAGTTGATAGCGGGCTTATGGACGAGCAGTACTTC.

In this sample, this clonotype turned up a few times. This may stem from a read error, because a much larger clone lies one nucleotide away. The CDR3 bases are TGTGCCAGTAGTATTCTTTCCGGGCCTCGCACTGAAGCTTCCTTT. Translating it yields CASSILSGPRTEASF. This chain uses TRBV19 with TRBJ1-1, with D uncertain. This CDR3 spans 15 amino acids. Germline V gene sequence: CDR1 LNHDA, CDR2 SQIVND (reference sequence).

By sample fraction, this clonotype is large. An end of the junction differs from the germline gene, which may be a read error. The chain employs TRBV7-7 and TRBJ2-7; 7 nucleotides align to TRBD2. CDR1 is SSHAT and CDR2 is FNYEAQ in the germline V gene (reference sequence). CDR3 length: 16 amino acids. CDR3 loop: CASSLVDSGLMDEQYF. The CDR3 region has the DNA TGTGCTAGCAGCTTAGTTGATAGCGGGCTTATGGACGAGCAGTACTTC.

There are a few counts of this clonotype. Germline and junction disagree at one end, which may indicate a read error. This chain links TRBV20-1 with TRBJ2-2; the match to TRBD2 covers 8 bases. Germline CDR1 is DFQATT and CDR2 is SNEGSKA (reference sequence). The CDR3 spans 16 residues. CDR3 DNA: TGCGGTGCCCCGTCGTGGGCGGGGGGAGACACCGGGGAGCTGTTTTTT. Protein sequence: CGAPSWAGGDTGELFF.